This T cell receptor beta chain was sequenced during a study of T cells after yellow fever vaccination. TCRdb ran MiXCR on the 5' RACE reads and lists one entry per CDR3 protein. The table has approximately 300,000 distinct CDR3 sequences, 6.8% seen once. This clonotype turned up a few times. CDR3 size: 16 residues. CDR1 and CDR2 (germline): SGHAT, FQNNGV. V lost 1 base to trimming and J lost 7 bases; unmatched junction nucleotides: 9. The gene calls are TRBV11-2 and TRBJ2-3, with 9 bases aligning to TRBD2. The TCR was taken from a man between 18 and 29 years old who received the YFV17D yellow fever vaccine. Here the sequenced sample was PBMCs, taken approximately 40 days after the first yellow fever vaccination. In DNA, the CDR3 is TGTGCCAGCAGCTTAGGGGCTAGCGGGGCAATACATACGCAGTATTTT. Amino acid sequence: CASSLGASGAIHTQYF.